The source of this TCR beta chain is a study of early T cells in non-severe SARS-CoV-2 infection. Study findings and constraints: Anti-spike CD8 responses were favored in VDJdb matching, and private and CD4 specificities were missed.

In the library, individual cDNA molecules carried attached unique molecular identifiers. TCRdb ran MiXCR on the 5' RACE reads and lists one entry per CDR3 protein. The table lists 70,000 to 95,000 distinct CDR3 sequences, approximately 10% of them singletons. CDR3 length equals 14 residues. The germline gives CDR1 SEHNR, CDR2 FQNEAQ (reference sequence). The germline V and J ends were trimmed by 2 bases and 4 bases, with 10 bases remaining between them. This clonotype was seen more than once but under ten times. Its antigen is unknown. V usage is TRBV7-9 and J usage is TRBJ2-3, with TRBD2 as a possible D gene (5 bases). Sequencing was done on a sample of whole blood. The clonotype was recovered from an adult who was a healthcare worker with PCR-confirmed SARS-CoV-2 infection or an uninfected control (not recorded which). This CDR3 reads CASSLSLAPDTQYF. The CDR3 nucleotides are TGTGCCAGCAGCTTATCCTTAGCGCCAGATACGCAGTATTTT. Together with reference TRBV7-9 and TRBJ2-3, the CDR3 gives the full variable domain: DTGVSQNPRHKITKRGQNVTFRCDPISEHNRLYWYRQTLGQGPEFLTYFQNEAQLEKSRLLSDRFSAERPKGSFSTLEIQRTEQGDSAMYLCASSLSLAPDTQYFGPGTRLTVL.